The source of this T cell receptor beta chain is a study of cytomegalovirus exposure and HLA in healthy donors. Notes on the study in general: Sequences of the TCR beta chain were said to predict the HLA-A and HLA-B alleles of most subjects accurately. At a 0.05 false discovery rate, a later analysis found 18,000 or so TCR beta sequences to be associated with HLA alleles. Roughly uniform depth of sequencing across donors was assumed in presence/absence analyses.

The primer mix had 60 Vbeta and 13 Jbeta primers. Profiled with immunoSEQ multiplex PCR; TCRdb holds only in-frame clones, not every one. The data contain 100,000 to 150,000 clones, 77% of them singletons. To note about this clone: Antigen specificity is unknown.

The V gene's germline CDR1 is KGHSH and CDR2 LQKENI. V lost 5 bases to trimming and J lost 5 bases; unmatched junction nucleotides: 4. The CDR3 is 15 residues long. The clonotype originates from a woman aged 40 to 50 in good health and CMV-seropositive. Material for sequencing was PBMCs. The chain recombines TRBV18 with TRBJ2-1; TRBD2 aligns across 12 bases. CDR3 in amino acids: CASSSSGRGDNEQFF. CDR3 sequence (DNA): TGTGCCAGCTCATCTAGCGGGAGGGGGGACAATGAGCAGTTCTTC.